This T cell receptor beta chain is drawn from a study of cytomegalovirus exposure and HLA in healthy donors. Study outcomes and limitations: According to a later analysis, donors in an Asian-associated ancestry cluster reportedly had fewer N-insertions than the roughly 640-donor mean. It was in a later analysis that TCR association rates were seen to vary by HLA locus, highest for DRB1 and lowest for HLA-C.

As for this clone: The target antigen is unknown. One end of the junction varies from germline; a read error may be responsible.

The donors gave bone marrow, and they were healthy. CDR1 SSHAT and CDR2 FNYEAQ come from the germline V gene (reference sequence). The CDR3 is 15 residues long. With 60 Vbeta and 13 Jbeta primers, the PCR was carried out. Measured with immunoSEQ multiplex PCR; TCRdb has only the in-frame clones, and not every one. The data hold some 170,000 clones, with roughly 82% observed a single time. V and J are TRBV7-7 and TRBJ2-1; 10 bases match TRBD1. The material sequenced was PBMCs. The sequence was collected from a girl aged 10-17 years in good health and CMV-seropositive. The CDR3 bases are TGTGCTAGCAGCACCGGACAGGGGGGTAGGGATGAGCAGTTCTTC. The encoded protein is CASSTGQGGRDEQFF.